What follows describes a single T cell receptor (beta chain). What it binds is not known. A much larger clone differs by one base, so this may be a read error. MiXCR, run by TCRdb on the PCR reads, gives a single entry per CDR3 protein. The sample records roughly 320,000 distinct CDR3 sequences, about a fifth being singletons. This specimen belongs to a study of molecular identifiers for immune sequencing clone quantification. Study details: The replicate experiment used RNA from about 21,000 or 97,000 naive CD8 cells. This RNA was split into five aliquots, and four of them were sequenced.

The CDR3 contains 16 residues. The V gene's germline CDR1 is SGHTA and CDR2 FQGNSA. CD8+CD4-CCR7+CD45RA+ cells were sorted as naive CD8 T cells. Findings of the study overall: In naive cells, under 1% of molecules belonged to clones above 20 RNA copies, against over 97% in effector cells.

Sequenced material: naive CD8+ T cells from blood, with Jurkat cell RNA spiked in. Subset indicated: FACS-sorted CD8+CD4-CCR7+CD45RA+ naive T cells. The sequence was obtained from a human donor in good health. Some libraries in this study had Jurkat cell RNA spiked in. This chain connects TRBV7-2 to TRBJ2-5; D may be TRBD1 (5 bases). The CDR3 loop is CASGLGVREDQETQYF. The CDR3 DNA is TGTGCCAGCGGCTTAGGTGTCAGGGAAGACCAAGAGACCCAGTACTTC.